Following are 30 T cell receptor beta chains from one sample sequenced in a study of CD8+CD57+ T cells in acquired aplastic anemia. The TCR beta profiling, which covered VDJ combination and CDR3 sequence, was carried out using genomic DNA as the template. One entry per CDR3 protein results from TCRdb running MiXCR on the reads. The data show 150,000 to 200,000 distinct CDR3 sequences, around 40% seen once. Material: sorted CD4+, CD8+, or CD8+CD57+ T cells (not recorded which) from PBMCs. These receptor sequences come from a human donor in good health.

V gene TRBV3-1 combines with J gene TRBJ1-3; perhaps TRBD1 as D (5 bases). V shed 4 bases and J shed 0 bases, with 13 bases lying between them. The CDR3 has 16 amino acids. Germline V CDR1 and CDR2: LGHDT, YNNKEL (reference sequence). This CDR3 reads CASSLLRGGSGNTIYF. Written as DNA, the CDR3 is TGTGCCAGCAGCCTCTTACGGGGGGGCTCTGGAAACACCATATATTTT. The full variable domain, completed using reference TRBV3-1 and TRBJ1-3, is DTAVSQTPKYLVTQMGNDKSIKCEQNLGHDTMYWYKQDSKKFLKIMFSYNNKELIINETVPNRFSPKSPDKAHLNLHINSLELGDSAVYFCASSLLRGGSGNTIYFGEGSWLTVV.

V usage is TRBV10-1 and J usage is TRBJ1-1; TRBD1 is a possible D gene (6 bases). Germline-derived CDR1 and CDR2 are WNHNN and SYGVQD (reference sequence). This CDR3 has 13 amino acids. Trimming shortened V by 6 bases and J by 1 base, and 9 bases separated the two germline ends. CDR3 nucleotide sequence: TGCGCCAGCAGCGGACAGCAGAACACTGAAGCTTTCTTT. Translation gives CASSGQQNTEAFF.

Concerning this clonotype: A much more abundant neighbour one base away suggests this may be a read error. The genes are TRBV25-1 and TRBJ2-2; 7 nucleotides agree with TRBD2. Germline V gene lookup returns CDR1 MGHDK and CDR2 SYGVNS. CDR3 length: 16 amino acids. The CDR3 protein is CASSPTTSRSTGVLFF. The CDR3 nucleotides read TGCGCCAGCAGCCCCACGACTAGCCGATCCACCGGGGTGCTGTTTTTT.

The chain couples TRBV18 to TRBJ2-1; 7 bases are shared with TRBD2. V lost 6 bases and J lost 4; bases outside the gene matches: 33. The CDR3 length is 23 residues. Germline assignment: CDR1 KGHSH and CDR2 LQKENI. Written as DNA, the CDR3 is TGTGCCAGCTCGCCCCAGAAAATTGCAGGATCTCTAGCGGCCACAGAAAATTACAATGAGCAGTTCTTC. Translation gives CASSPQKIAGSLAATENYNEQFF.

The CDR3 region is CASSGEGPGQIYGYTF. In DNA, the CDR3 is TGTGCCAGCAGTGGGGAGGGACCGGGACAGATATATGGCTACACCTTC. This chain connects TRBV25-1 to TRBJ1-2; 7 bases are shared with TRBD1. This CDR3 contains 16 residues. Germline-derived CDR1 and CDR2 are MGHDK and SYGVNS. J lost 5 bases, V lost 4 bases, and 13 bases had no gene match.

At least ten counts were recorded for this clonotype. The chain is built from TRBV6-2 or TRBV6-3 and TRBJ2-1; D ambiguous. CDR1 is MNHEY and CDR2 is SVGEGT in the germline V gene. V was pared by 2 bases and J by 2 bases, with 13 bases between. This CDR3 contains 16 residues. The CDR3 sequence is CASSYRAAGAYNEQFF. Here the CDR3 DNA reads TGTGCCAGCAGTTACCGAGCCGCAGGTGCCTACAATGAGCAGTTCTTC.

The chain carries TRBV24-1 and TRBJ1-2; 8 bases map to TRBD1. Trimming at V came to 4 bases and at J to 4 bases, leaving 7 bases not matched to a gene. The CDR3 has 15 residues. CDR1 KGHDR and CDR2 SFDVKD come from the germline V gene. CDR3 nucleotide sequence: TGTGCCACCAGTGAGCCGGGACAGGCGATCTATGGCTACACCTTC. Translating it yields CATSEPGQAIYGYTF.

This clonotype was observed many times. The rearrangement links TRBV6-1 to TRBJ1-5; D is perhaps TRBD1 (6 bases). CDR3 length equals 14 residues. V gave up 6 bases and J gave up 11 bases, with 20 bases separating them. CDR1 and CDR2 (germline): MNHNS, SASEGT. The chain's CDR3 is CASRPWDTDEAQHF. The CDR3 bases are TGTGCCAGCAGGCCGTGGGACACAGACGAAGCCCAGCATTTT.

This clonotype has a single count. This rearrangement joins TRBV10-3 to TRBJ2-1; no firm D call. The germline V gene encodes CDR1 ENHRY and CDR2 SYGVKD. V lost 3 bases and J 0 bases, leaving 9 bases between the germline ends. This CDR3 has 15 residues. CDR3 residues: CAISDAESSYNEQFF. In DNA, the CDR3 is TGTGCCATCAGTGACGCGGAGAGCTCCTACAATGAGCAGTTCTTC.

In regard to this clonotype: This may stem from a read error, because a much larger clone lies one nucleotide away. The V call is TRBV9, the J call TRBJ2-7; 9 positions match TRBD2. CDR1 and CDR2 from the germline V gene are SGDLS and YYNGEE. The CDR3 contains 17 residues. CDR3 region: CASSVESLRGGIYEQHF. The DNA of the CDR3 is TGTGCCAGCAGCGTAGAATCTTTGCGGGGGGGCATCTACGAGCAGCACTTC.

There are many counts of this clonotype. This chain links TRBV20-1 with TRBJ2-1; 11 nucleotides align to TRBD2. Per the germline V gene, CDR1 is DFQATT and CDR2 is SNEGSKA (reference sequence). The V segment lost 5 bases and the J segment 0 bases; nucleotides outside the gene matches: 15. The CDR3 covers 19 residues. The CDR3 sequence: CSAVAPPGTSGSSYNEQFF. The CDR3 bases are TGCAGTGCTGTAGCCCCACCCGGGACTAGCGGTAGCTCCTACAATGAGCAGTTCTTC.

This clonotype appeared a few times. The chain recombines TRBV7-9 with TRBJ2-1, with a weak D call TRBD1 (6 bases). Trimming took off 5 bases at V and 4 bases at J, with 9 bases between the two ends. From germline, CDR1 is SEHNR and CDR2 FQNEAQ (reference sequence). The length of the CDR3 is 13 residues. The CDR3 region has the DNA TGTGCCAGCAGCAGGACAGTGTACAATGAGCAGTTCTTC. Translated, it gives CASSRTVYNEQFF.

This clonotype was recorded at least ten times. This sequence joins TRBV5-1 and TRBJ2-7; TRBD1 is a possible D gene (7 bases). This CDR3 has 15 residues. The germline V gene has CDR1 SGHRS and CDR2 YFSETQ. Trimming left V 4 bases short and J 3 bases short, with 17 bases between. The CDR3 region has the DNA TGCGCCAGCAGCAACACCGCGGGACAGAGCTACGAGCAGTACTTC. This gives the protein CASSNTAGQSYEQYF.

This clonotype was seen many times. The chain employs TRBV20-1 and TRBJ2-7; perhaps TRBD2 as D (7 bases). Trimming pared 3 bases from V and 5 bases from J, leaving 23 bases between. The V gene's germline CDR1 is DFQATT and CDR2 SNEGSKA (reference sequence). The CDR3 consists of 16 residues. The CDR3, as DNA: TGCAGTGCTAGGGACTTCGAGGGGGGGCTTTTCGACGAGCAGTACTTC. It encodes CSARDFEGGLFDEQYF.

As regards this clonotype: At one end the junction does not follow the germline gene, possibly because of a read error. The chain joins TRBV20-1 to TRBJ2-2, with 10 bases that match TRBD1. The CDR3 sequence is 13 residues long. Germline loops: CDR1 DFQATT, CDR2 SNEGSKA (reference sequence). The CDR3 loop is CSAQITGTGALFF. Here the CDR3 DNA reads TGCAGTGCTCAAATTACCGGGACAGGGGCGCTGTTTTTT.

To note about this clonotype: A much larger clone sits a single nucleotide away, making a read error possible. The chain employs TRBV12-3 or TRBV12-4 and TRBJ1-2, with no clear D. This CDR3 spans 13 amino acids. CDR3 protein: CASSLRRNYSYTF. Written as DNA, the CDR3 is TGTGCCAGCAGTCTCAGGCGCAACTATAGCTACACCTTC.

This clonotype was found many times. The V and J genes are TRBV20-1 and TRBJ1-1, with 8 bases fitting TRBD1. The V segment lost 5 bases and the J segment 1 base; nucleotides outside the gene matches: 0. The CDR3 runs 12 residues. CDR1 and CDR2 (germline): DFQATT, SNEGSKA (reference sequence). The CDR3 reads CSAGTGNTEAFF. For the CDR3, the DNA is TGCAGTGCTGGGACAGGGAACACTGAAGCTTTCTTT.

This chain joins TRBV6-2 or TRBV6-3 and TRBJ2-3; possibly TRBD1 for D (5 bases). Trimming took 7 bases from V and 3 from J, leaving 17 bases between them. The germline V gene has CDR1 MNHEY and CDR2 SVGEGT. The CDR3 length is 15 residues. Written as DNA, the CDR3 is TGTGCCAGCACCAACAAGGGGTTTGGAACAGATACGCAGTATTTT. Translation: CASTNKGFGTDTQYF.

The J gene is TRBJ1-1, the V gene TRBV12-3 or TRBV12-4, with D tentatively TRBD1 (5 bases). The CDR3 loop spans 14 amino acids. The V end was cut by 3 bases, the J end by 6 bases, with 14 bases between. CDR3 bases: TGTGCCAGCAGTTTTGGGGGGACGGTTTCTGAAGCTTTCTTT. As protein: CASSFGGTVSEAFF.

V and J are TRBV7-9 and TRBJ1-6, with no clear D. This CDR3 has 15 residues. Trimming cost V 5 bases and J 6 bases, with 14 bases left between them. Germline V lookup: CDR1 SEHNR, CDR2 FQNEAQ (reference sequence). The CDR3 coding sequence is TGTGCCAGCAGCCCTACCGCTAGCCTTAATTCACCCCTCCACTTT. It is translated as CASSPTASLNSPLHF.

CDR3 region: CSAPQGTDYNEQFF. CDR3 in DNA: TGCAGTGCTCCCCAGGGTACGGACTACAATGAGCAGTTCTTC. The chain links TRBV20-1 to TRBJ2-1; weak D call: TRBD1 (5 bases). Trimming shortened V by 5 bases and J by 3 bases, and 14 bases separated the two germline ends. CDR3 length: 14 residues. Germline V gene lookup returns CDR1 DFQATT and CDR2 SNEGSKA (reference sequence).

This clonotype occurred many times. The rearrangement joins TRBV19 to TRBJ1-6; the match to TRBD1 covers 12 bases. CDR3 size: 18 residues. Trimming cost V 7 bases and J 9 bases; bases outside gene matches: 16. Looked up from germline, CDR1 is LNHDA and CDR2 is SQIVND (reference sequence). For the CDR3, the DNA is TGTGCCAGTAACCCGGGACAGGGGGCCGAGTACCTAGGTTCACCCCTCCACTTT. As protein: CASNPGQGAEYLGSPLHF.

In the case of this clonotype: Its ends do not fully match the called genes, so a read error is possible. The V gene is TRBV6-5, the J gene TRBJ2-3; D uncertain. CDR3 size: 13 residues. Germline CDR1 MNHEY, CDR2 SVGAGI. CDR3 protein: CASSFPGPDTQYF. The CDR3 nucleotides are TGTGCCAGCAGTTTCCCGGGCCCAGATACACAGTATTTT.

The chain links TRBV6-1 to TRBJ1-5, with D possibly TRBD1 on 6 matching bases. The CDR3 length is 16 residues. From germline, CDR1 is MNHNS and CDR2 SASEGT. V lost 5 bases, J lost 6 bases, and 20 bases lay in between. The CDR3, as DNA: TGTGCCAGCAGTACTACAGGGTTGGTTAGACCTCAGCCCCAGCATTTT. Its translation is CASSTTGLVRPQPQHF.

This chain uses TRBV10-1 with TRBJ2-1; D is perhaps TRBD1 (6 bases). Per germline, CDR1 WNHNN and CDR2 SYGVQD (reference sequence). The CDR3 covers 13 residues. Deletions cut 3 bases from V and 15 bases from J, with 18 bases between. The CDR3 DNA reads TGCGCCAGCAGTGAACAACAGGGTTCAGTTCGGTTCTTC. Translating gives CASSEQQGSVRFF.

This sequence joins TRBV2 and TRBJ2-7; no definite D call. V shed 11 bases and J shed 0 bases, with 14 bases lying between them. The CDR3 extends over 13 amino acids. Germline V CDR1 and CDR2: SNHLY, FYNNEI. CDR3 protein: CAGSGEYSYEQYF. In nucleotides, the CDR3 is TGTGCCGGGTCAGGCGAATACTCCTACGAGCAGTACTTC. The full variable domain, with the rest looked up from reference TRBV2 and TRBJ2-7, is EPEVTQTPSHQVTQMGQEVILRCVPISNHLYFYWYRQILGQKVEFLVSFYNNEISEKSEIFDDQFSVERPDGSNFTLKIRSTKLEDSAMYFCAGSGEYSYEQYFGPGTRLTVT.

This clonotype has a count of ten or more. Written as DNA, the CDR3 is TGTGCCAGCAGCCCGACCCCGGGCCTGGCATTCGAGCAGTACTTC. It translates to CASSPTPGLAFEQYF. The V call is TRBV5-6, the J call TRBJ2-7; D unresolved. Germline CDR1 reads SGHDT; CDR2 reads YYEEEE. The CDR3 loop spans 15 amino acids. Trimming removed 4 bases at V and 6 bases at J, with 20 bases between.

This sequence joins TRBV20-1 and TRBJ1-5, with D unresolved. Germline assignment: CDR1 DFQATT and CDR2 SNEGSKA (reference sequence). V lost 0 bases and J lost 5, with 8 bases in between. This CDR3 has 13 residues. CDR3 bases: TGCAGTGCTAGAGATAGGTGGGATCAGCCCCAGCATTTT. Encoded protein: CSARDRWDQPQHF.

This clonotype was seen repeatedly, ten times or more. This sequence joins TRBV4-1 and TRBJ2-6; D possibly matches TRBD1 or TRBD2 (5 bases each). Germline loops: CDR1 MGHRA, CDR2 YSYEKL. Trimming took off 0 bases at V and 4 bases at J, with 13 bases between the two ends. CDR3 length: 17 amino acids. The DNA of the CDR3 is TGCGCCAGCAGCCAAGATCCGTCAGGGACGGGGGCCAACGTCCTGACTTTC. Translated: CASSQDPSGTGANVLTF.

This clonotype occurred a few times. In nucleotides, the CDR3 is TGTGCCAGCATTGGTCGATATGGCTACACCTTC. Its translation: CASIGRYGYTF. The V gene is TRBV27, the J gene TRBJ1-2; the D is unclear. The CDR3 length is 11 residues. CDR1 and CDR2 (germline): MNHEY, SMNVEV (reference sequence). V lost 7 bases and J lost 5, with 8 bases in between.